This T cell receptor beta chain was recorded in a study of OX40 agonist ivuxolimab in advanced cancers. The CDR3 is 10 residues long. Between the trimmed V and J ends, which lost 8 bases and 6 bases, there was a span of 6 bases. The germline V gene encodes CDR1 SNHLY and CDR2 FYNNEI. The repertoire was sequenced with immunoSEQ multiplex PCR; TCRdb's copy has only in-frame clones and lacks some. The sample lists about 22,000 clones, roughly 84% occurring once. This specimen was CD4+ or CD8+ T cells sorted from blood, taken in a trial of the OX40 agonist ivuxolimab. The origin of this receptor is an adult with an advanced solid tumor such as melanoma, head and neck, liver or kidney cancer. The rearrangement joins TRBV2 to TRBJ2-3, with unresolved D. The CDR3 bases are TGTGCCAGCGGTGGGGATACGCAGTATTTT. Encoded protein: CASGGDTQYF.